This TCR beta chain was profiled in a study of cytomegalovirus exposure and HLA in healthy donors. PCR involved 60 Vbeta and 13 Jbeta primers. Generated by immunoSEQ multiplex PCR, the TCRdb table keeps only in-frame clones and is missing some. The sample records 100,000 to 120,000 clones, 75% to 85% being singletons. The sequence derives from a man aged 18 to 29 in good health and CMV-seronegative. Input material: PBMCs.

The CDR3 spells CASSASGHQTDTQYF. The CDR3 coding sequence is TGTGCCAGCAGTGCCTCGGGACACCAAACAGATACGCAGTATTTT. This rearrangement joins TRBV2 to TRBJ2-3; D perhaps matches TRBD1 (6 bases). CDR3 length equals 15 residues. Germline values: CDR1 SNHLY, CDR2 FYNNEI. Trimming left V 4 bases short and J 3 bases short, with 14 bases between. Combining the CDR3 with reference TRBV2 and TRBJ2-3 gives the whole variable domain EPEVTQTPSHQVTQMGQEVILRCVPISNHLYFYWYRQILGQKVEFLVSFYNNEISEKSEIFDDQFSVERPDGSNFTLKIRSTKLEDSAMYFCASSASGHQTDTQYFGPGTRLTVL.